This record looks at one T cell receptor (beta chain) sequence and its context. Its antigen is not known. CDR1 SGHTA and CDR2 FQGNSA come from the germline V gene. CDR3 length: 13 residues. V lost 4 bases and J 4 bases, leaving 10 bases between the germline ends. The sample belongs to a study of OX40 agonist ivuxolimab in advanced cancers. For the study at large: A history of anti-PD-1, anti-PD-L1 or anti-CTLA-4 therapy was acceptable, and around 36% had some.

Libraries were prepared by immunoSEQ multiplex PCR; TCRdb keeps only in-frame clonotypes and omits some of them. The sample contains some 94,000 clones, 90% to 97% of which appear only once. Enrollment shut out patients with autoimmune disease history or systemic immunosuppression. Findings and limits, study-wide: Those patients achieving a partial response at 0.1-3.0 mg/kg showed among the lowest clonal expansion.

Here the sequenced sample was CD4+ or CD8+ T cells sorted from blood, taken in a trial of the OX40 agonist ivuxolimab. The receptor's source is an adult with an advanced solid tumor such as melanoma, head and neck, liver or kidney cancer. The V and J genes are TRBV7-2 and TRBJ1-2, with D perhaps TRBD1 (6 bases). For the CDR3, the DNA is TGTGCCAGCAGCTCGGACAGCTTCTATGGCTACACCTTC. Protein sequence: CASSSDSFYGYTF. Full variable domain (remainder filled in from reference TRBV7-2 and TRBJ1-2): GAGVSQSPSNKVTEKGKDVELRCDPISGHTALYWYRQSLGQGLEFLIYFQGNSAPDKSGLPSDRFSAERTGGSVSTLTIQRTQQEDSAVYLCASSSDSFYGYTFGSGTRLTVV.